This T cell receptor beta chain is drawn from a study of T cell responses to AZD1222 COVID-19 vaccine. Concerning this clone itself: Its target is unknown.

Whole-study results and caveats: Distributed over spike, vaccine-associated CD4 TCRs predominated at 160-218 and 743-854.

Produced via immunoSEQ multiplex PCR; TCRdb's table is partial and in-frame only. This table has 75,000 to 95,000 clones, around 85% appearing once. V was pared by 0 bases and J by 9 bases, with 9 bases between. The CDR3 has 13 residues. Germline V gene lookup returns CDR1 LGHDT and CDR2 YNNKEL (reference sequence). The receptor's source is an adult who received the AZD1222 COVID-19 vaccine. The material sequenced was peripheral blood, taken 28 days after the second AZD1222 dose. V and J are TRBV3-1 (or the pseudogene TRBV3-2) and TRBJ2-1, with a possible D match to TRBD1 (6 bases). The CDR3 region is CASSQDSGAEQFF. The CDR3 nucleotides read TGTGCCAGCAGCCAAGATTCAGGGGCTGAGCAGTTCTTC.